This T cell receptor beta chain was documented in a study of blood T cell repertoires in COVID-19. Two consecutive negative NP/OP PCR tests, clearance, or resolved symptoms defined Cohort 3 recovery. This clone appeared a single time. The germline V gene encodes CDR1 SNHLY and CDR2 FYNNEI. The CDR3 has 15 residues. Trimming removed 4 bases from V and 8 bases from J; junction bases left unmatched: 8. The assay was immunoSEQ multiplex PCR, and TCRdb's table has in-frame clones only and misses some. The repertoire consists of some 370,000 clones, with around four fifths occurring once and the leading ten covering roughly 5.1%.

The rearrangement joins TRBV2 to TRBJ1-4, with 9 bases that match TRBD1. The source is a woman in her forties or fifties who had recovered from COVID-19. Sequencing input: PBMCs or T cells enriched from blood (not recorded which). Here the CDR3 reads CASSVGNRGREKLFF. CDR3 DNA: TGTGCCAGCAGTGTTGGGAACAGGGGGCGGGAAAAACTGTTTTTT. The complete variable domain, with remaining parts taken from reference TRBV2 and TRBJ1-4, reads EPEVTQTPSHQVTQMGQEVILRCVPISNHLYFYWYRQILGQKVEFLVSFYNNEISEKSEIFDDQFSVERPDGSNFTLKIRSTKLEDSAMYFCASSVGNRGREKLFFGSGTQLSVL.